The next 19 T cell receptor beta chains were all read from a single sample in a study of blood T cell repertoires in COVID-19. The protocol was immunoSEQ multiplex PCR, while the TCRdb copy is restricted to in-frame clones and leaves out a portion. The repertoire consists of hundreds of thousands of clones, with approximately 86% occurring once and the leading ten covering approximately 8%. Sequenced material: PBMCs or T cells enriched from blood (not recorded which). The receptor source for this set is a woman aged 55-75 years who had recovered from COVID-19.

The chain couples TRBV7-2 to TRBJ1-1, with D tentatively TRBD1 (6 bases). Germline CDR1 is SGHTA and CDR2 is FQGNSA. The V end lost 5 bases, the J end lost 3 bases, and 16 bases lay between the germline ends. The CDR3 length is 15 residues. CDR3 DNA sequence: TGTGCCAGCAGCGTAGATGGGGGGGCGCACACTGAAGCTTTCTTT. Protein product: CASSVDGGAHTEAFF.

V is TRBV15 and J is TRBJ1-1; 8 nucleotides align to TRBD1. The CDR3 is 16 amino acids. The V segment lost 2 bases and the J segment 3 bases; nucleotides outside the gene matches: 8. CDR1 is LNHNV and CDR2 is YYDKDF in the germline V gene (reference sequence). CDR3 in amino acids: CATSRSGGRRDTEAFF. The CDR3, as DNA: TGTGCCACCAGCAGATCAGGGGGCAGGAGGGACACTGAAGCTTTCTTT.

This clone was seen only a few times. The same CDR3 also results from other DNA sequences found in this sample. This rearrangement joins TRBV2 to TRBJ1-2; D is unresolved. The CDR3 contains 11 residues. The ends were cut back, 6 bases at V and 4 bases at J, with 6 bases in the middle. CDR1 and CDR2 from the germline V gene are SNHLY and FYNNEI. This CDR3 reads CASSEGYGYTF. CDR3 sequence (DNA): TGTGCCAGCAGCGAGGGCTATGGCTACACCTTC.

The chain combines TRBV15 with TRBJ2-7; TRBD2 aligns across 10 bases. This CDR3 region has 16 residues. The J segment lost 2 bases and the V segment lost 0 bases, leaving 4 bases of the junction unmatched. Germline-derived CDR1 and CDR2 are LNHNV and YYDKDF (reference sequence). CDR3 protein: CATSRDWTSGTYEQYF. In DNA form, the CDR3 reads TGTGCCACCAGCAGAGACTGGACTAGCGGTACCTACGAGCAGTACTTC. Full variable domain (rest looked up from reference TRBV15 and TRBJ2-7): DAMVIQNPRYQVTQFGKPVTLSCSQTLNHNVMYWYQQKSSQAPKLLFHYYDKDFNNEADTPDNFQSRRPNTSFCFLDIRSPGLGDTAMYLCATSRDWTSGTYEQYFGPGTRLTVT.

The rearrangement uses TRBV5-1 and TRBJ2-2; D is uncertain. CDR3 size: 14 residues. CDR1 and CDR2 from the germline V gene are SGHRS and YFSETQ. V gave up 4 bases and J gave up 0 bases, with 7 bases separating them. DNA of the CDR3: TGCGCCAGCAGCCGGCGGACGAACACCGGGGAGCTGTTTTTT. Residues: CASSRRTNTGELFF.

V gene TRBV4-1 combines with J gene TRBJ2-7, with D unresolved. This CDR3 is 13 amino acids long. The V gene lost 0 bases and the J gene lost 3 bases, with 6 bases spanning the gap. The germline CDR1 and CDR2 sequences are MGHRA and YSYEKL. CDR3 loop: CASSQDVGYEQYF. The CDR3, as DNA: TGCGCCAGCAGCCAAGATGTCGGCTACGAGCAGTACTTC.

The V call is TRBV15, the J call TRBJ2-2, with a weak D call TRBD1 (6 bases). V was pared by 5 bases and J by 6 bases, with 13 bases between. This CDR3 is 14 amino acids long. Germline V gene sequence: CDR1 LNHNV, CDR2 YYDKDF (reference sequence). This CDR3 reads CATSLNRVAGELFF. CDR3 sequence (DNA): TGTGCCACCAGCTTAAACAGGGTCGCCGGGGAGCTGTTTTTT.

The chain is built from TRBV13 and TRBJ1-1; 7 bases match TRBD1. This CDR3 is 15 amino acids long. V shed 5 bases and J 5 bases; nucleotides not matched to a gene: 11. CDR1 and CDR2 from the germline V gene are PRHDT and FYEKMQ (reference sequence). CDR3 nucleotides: TGTGCCAGCAGCGCCAACGACAGGGTTGGGACTGAAGCTTTCTTT. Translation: CASSANDRVGTEAFF.

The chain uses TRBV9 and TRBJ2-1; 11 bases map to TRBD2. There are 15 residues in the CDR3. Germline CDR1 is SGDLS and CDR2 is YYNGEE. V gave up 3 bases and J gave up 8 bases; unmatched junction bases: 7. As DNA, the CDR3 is TGTGCCAGCAGCGCCGTAGCGGGGGGGAGCTATGAGCAGTTCTTC. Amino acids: CASSAVAGGSYEQFF.

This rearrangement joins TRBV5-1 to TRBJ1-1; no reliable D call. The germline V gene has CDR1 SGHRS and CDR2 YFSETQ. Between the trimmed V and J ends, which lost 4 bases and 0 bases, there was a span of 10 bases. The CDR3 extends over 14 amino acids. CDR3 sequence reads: CASSPRSMNTEAFF. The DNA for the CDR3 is TGCGCCAGCAGCCCCAGGTCCATGAACACTGAAGCTTTCTTT.

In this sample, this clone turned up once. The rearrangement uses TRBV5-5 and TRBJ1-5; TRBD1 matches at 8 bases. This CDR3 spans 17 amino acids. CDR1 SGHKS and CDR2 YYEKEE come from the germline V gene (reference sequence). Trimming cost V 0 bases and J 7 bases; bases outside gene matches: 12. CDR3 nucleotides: TGTGCCAGCAGCTTGGTGGGGGCAGGGGGCATTTTACAGCCCCAGCATTTT. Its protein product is CASSLVGAGGILQPQHF.

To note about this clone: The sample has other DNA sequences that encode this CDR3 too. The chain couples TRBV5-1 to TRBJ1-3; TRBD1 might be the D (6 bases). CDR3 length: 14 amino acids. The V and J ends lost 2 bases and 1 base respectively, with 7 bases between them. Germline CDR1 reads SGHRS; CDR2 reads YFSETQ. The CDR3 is CASSLGGSGNTIYF. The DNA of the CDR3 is TGCGCCAGCAGCTTAGGGGGTTCTGGAAACACCATATATTTT.

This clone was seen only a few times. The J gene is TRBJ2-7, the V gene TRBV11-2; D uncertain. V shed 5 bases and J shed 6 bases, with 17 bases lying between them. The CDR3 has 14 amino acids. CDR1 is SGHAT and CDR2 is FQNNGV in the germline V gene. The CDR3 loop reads CASSLGLRSGEQYV. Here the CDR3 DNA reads TGTGCCAGCAGCCTAGGGCTTCGATCGGGCGAGCAGTACGTC.

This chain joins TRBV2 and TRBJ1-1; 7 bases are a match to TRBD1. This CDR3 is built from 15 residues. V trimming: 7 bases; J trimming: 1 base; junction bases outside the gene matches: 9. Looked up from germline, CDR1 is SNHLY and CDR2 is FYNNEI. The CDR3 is CASKGAGTANTEAFF. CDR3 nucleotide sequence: TGTGCCAGCAAGGGGGCCGGGACGGCGAACACTGAAGCTTTCTTT.

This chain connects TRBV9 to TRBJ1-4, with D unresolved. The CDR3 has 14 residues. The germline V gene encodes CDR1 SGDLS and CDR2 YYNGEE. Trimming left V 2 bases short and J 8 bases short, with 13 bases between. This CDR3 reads CASSVAPGSEKLFF. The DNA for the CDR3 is TGTGCCAGCAGCGTTGCACCCGGGAGCGAAAAACTGTTTTTT.

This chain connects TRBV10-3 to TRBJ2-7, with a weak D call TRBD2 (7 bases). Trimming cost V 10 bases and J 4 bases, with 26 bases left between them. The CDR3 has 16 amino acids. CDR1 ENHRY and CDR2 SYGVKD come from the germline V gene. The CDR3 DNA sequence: TGTGCCACCTTAGACCCCACAGGGTGGGGGGGATACGAGCAGTACGTC. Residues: CATLDPTGWGGYEQYV.

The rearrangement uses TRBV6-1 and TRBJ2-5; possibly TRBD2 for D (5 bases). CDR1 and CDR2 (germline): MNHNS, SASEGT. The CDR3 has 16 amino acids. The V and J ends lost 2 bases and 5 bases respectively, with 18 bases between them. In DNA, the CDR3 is TGTGCCAGCAGTGAAATGAGGGCTAGCCGAGTGGAGACCCAGTACTTC. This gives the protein CASSEMRASRVETQYF.

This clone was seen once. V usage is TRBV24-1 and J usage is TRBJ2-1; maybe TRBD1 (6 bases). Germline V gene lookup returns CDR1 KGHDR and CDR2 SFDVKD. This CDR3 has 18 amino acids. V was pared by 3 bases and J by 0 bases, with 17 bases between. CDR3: CATSDRRVTGSSYNEQFF. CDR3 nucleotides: TGTGCCACCAGTGATCGACGAGTAACAGGGAGCTCCTACAATGAGCAGTTCTTC.

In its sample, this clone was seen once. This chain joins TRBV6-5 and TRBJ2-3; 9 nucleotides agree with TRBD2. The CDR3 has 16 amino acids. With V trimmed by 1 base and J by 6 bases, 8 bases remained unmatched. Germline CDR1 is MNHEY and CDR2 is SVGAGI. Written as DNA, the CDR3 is TGTGCCAGCAGTTACTTTGCGGGGACTAGCTCCGATACGCAGTATTTT. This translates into CASSYFAGTSSDTQYF.